Reported below is one T cell receptor beta chain. TCRdb fed the 5' RACE reads into MiXCR, producing one record per CDR3 protein. The sample comprises more than 75,000 distinct CDR3 sequences, roughly 8.2% of which are singletons, and approximately 16% rests with the top ten. The sample is drawn from a study of T cells after yellow fever vaccination. Overall study findings and caveats: Boosting was followed by the reappearance of most primary-vaccination clones (roughly 96% CD4, roughly 90% CD8). Clonotypes found in both CD4 and CD8 compartments made up a small share.

The source was CD8+ T cells not binding an NS4B(214-222) dextramer, sorted from PBMCs, collected roughly 15 days after the first yellow fever vaccination. The clonotype comes from a man younger than 35 who received the YFV17D yellow fever vaccine.

The CDR3 region is CASSSISLRDRSVNEQFF. Written as DNA, the CDR3 is TGTGCCAGCTCTTCGATCAGTCTTAGGGACAGGAGTGTCAATGAGCAGTTCTTC. This chain uses TRBV18 with TRBJ2-1, with 8 nucleotides matching TRBD1. V was pared by 6 bases and J by 6 bases, with 19 bases of the junction left unmatched. Looked up from germline, CDR1 is KGHSH and CDR2 is LQKENI. CDR3 length: 18 amino acids.